This T cell receptor beta chain was captured by sequencing in a study of cytomegalovirus exposure and HLA in healthy donors. Clones were read by immunoSEQ multiplex PCR, and TCRdb kept only the in-frame ones, dropping some. This table holds 150,000 or so clones, about 85% found once. V lost 6 bases and J lost 1, with 9 bases in between. This CDR3 is 14 amino acids long. Germline V lookup: CDR1 KGHSH, CDR2 LQKENI. This chain connects TRBV18 to TRBJ2-2; tentative D call: TRBD1 (5 bases). The sequenced sample consisted of PBMCs. The source of this sequence is a man aged 30 to 39 in good health and CMV-seropositive. The CDR3 loop is CASSPDRNTGELFF. CDR3 in DNA: TGTGCCAGCTCTCCTGACAGGAACACCGGGGAGCTGTTTTTT. The variable domain in full, with the rest retrieved from reference TRBV18 and TRBJ2-2, is NAGVMQNPRHLVRRRGQEARLRCSPMKGHSHVYWYRQLPEEGLKFMVYLQKENIIDESGMPKERFSAEFPKEGPSILRIQQVVRGDSAAYFCASSPDRNTGELFFGEGSRLTVL.